Shown below are 27 T cell receptor beta chains from a single sample sequenced in a study of metastatic and nonmetastatic thyroid tumors. Every patient was untreated before thyroid surgery. TCRdb redid the clone calls on the PCR reads using MiXCR. Counted here are about 33,000 clones, over 15% occurring once; the ten biggest clones make up approximately 4.6%. Input material: blood. These receptors all come from a female donor with papillary thyroid cancer or a benign thyroid nodule (not recorded which). Some clones in this sample may be carry-over from other donors' samples.

By frequency in the sample, this clone is medium-sized. This chain connects TRBV6-1 to TRBJ2-7, with D hard to call. The germline V gene encodes CDR1 MNHNS and CDR2 SASEGT. This CDR3 spans 11 amino acids. Deletions cut 5 bases from V and 4 bases from J, with 6 bases between. CDR3 in amino acids: CASSTPYEQYF. In nucleotides, the CDR3 is TGTGCCAGCAGTACCCCTTACGAGCAGTACTTC.

This clone has a count of ten or more. The rearrangement joins TRBV28 to TRBJ2-3; TRBD2 is a possible D gene (7 bases). Germline loops: CDR1 MDHEN, CDR2 SYDVKM. V lost 6 bases and J lost 3, with 16 bases in between. The CDR3 runs to 15 residues. The CDR3: CASRWWGGGTDTQYF. In DNA form, the CDR3 reads TGTGCCAGCAGATGGTGGGGGGGCGGGACAGATACGCAGTATTTT.

This clone showed up many times. V and J are TRBV11-2 and TRBJ2-7; D possibly uses TRBD1 or TRBD2 (5 bases each). CDR1 is SGHAT and CDR2 is FQNNGV in the germline V gene. This CDR3 region has 15 residues. Trimming shortened V by 0 bases and J by 0 bases, and 9 bases separated the two germline ends. This CDR3 reads CASSLEGTASYEQYF. In nucleotides, the CDR3 is TGTGCCAGCAGCTTAGAAGGGACGGCCTCCTACGAGCAGTACTTC.

V and J are TRBV4-2 and TRBJ2-3; 8 bases agree with TRBD1. V was clipped by 0 bases and J by 4 bases; unmatched bases: 6. The CDR3 contains 16 residues. Germline loops: CDR1 LGHNA, CDR2 YNFKEQ. The CDR3 reads CASSQDQGAGADTQYF. The CDR3 nucleotides are TGTGCCAGCAGCCAAGATCAGGGGGCAGGGGCAGATACGCAGTATTTT.

About this clone: A clone one base away is much larger, so this may be a read error. Other nucleotide sequences in the sample specify the same CDR3. The chain combines TRBV19 with TRBJ2-5; 10 nucleotides match TRBD2. Germline V gene lookup returns CDR1 LNHDA and CDR2 SQIVND (reference sequence). This CDR3 is 15 amino acids long. The V and J ends lost 2 bases and 8 bases, in that order; junction bases with no gene match: 8. The CDR3 sequence is CASSIRASGGGTQYF. The CDR3, as DNA: TGTGCCAGTAGTATACGAGCGAGCGGGGGGGGTACCCAGTACTTC.

On this clone: Being one base from a much bigger clone, this may be a read error. The identical CDR3 is also encoded by other nucleotide sequences in the sample. This chain connects TRBV5-5 to TRBJ2-3; D gene uncertain. CDR1 and CDR2 (germline): SGHKS, YYEKEE (reference sequence). This CDR3 contains 14 residues. In nucleotides, the CDR3 is TGTGCCAGCAGCTTGGGGGGTCTCGCAGATACTCAGTATTTT. This codes for CASSLGGLADTQYF.

This clone has at least ten counts. The rearrangement uses TRBV28 and TRBJ2-7; D may be TRBD1 (5 bases). Trimming removed 4 bases from V and 2 bases from J, with 15 bases in between. CDR1 and CDR2 (germline): MDHEN, SYDVKM. This CDR3 has 15 amino acids. DNA for the CDR3: TGTGCCAGCAGTTCCATCGATCTAGGGGCCTACGAGCAGTACTTC. Translated, it gives CASSSIDLGAYEQYF.

The chain uses TRBV4-3 and TRBJ1-4, with 10 nucleotides matching TRBD1. The V gene end was trimmed by 2 bases and the J gene end by 4 bases; junction bases not matched to a gene: 1. CDR1 LGHNA and CDR2 YSLEER come from the germline V gene. The CDR3 runs 15 residues. The CDR3 sequence is CASSQRDRGNEKLFF. The CDR3 DNA reads as TGCGCCAGCAGCCAACGGGACAGGGGTAATGAAAAACTGTTTTTT.

Note on this clone: One base away lies a much larger clone, so this may be a sequencing read error. J is TRBJ1-4 and V is TRBV28; D gene uncertain. Germline V lookup: CDR1 MDHEN, CDR2 SYDVKM. The CDR3 sequence is 15 residues long. V was cut by 6 bases and J by 0 bases, with 11 bases left in between. CDR3 sequence reads: CASSSAGSTNEKLFF. For the CDR3, the DNA is TGTGCCAGCAGCTCAGCCGGCTCAACTAATGAAAAACTGTTTTTT.

This clone came up many times. The rearrangement uses TRBV9 and TRBJ2-5; D gene unclear. CDR1 and CDR2 (germline): SGDLS, YYNGEE. Trimming removed 3 bases at V and 0 bases at J, with 9 bases between. The CDR3 runs to 14 residues. This chain's CDR3 is CASSATSYQETQYF. The CDR3 DNA follows: TGTGCCAGCAGCGCAACCTCGTACCAAGAGACCCAGTACTTC.

On this clone itself: This clone may be a read error of a much larger clone one base away. The J gene is TRBJ2-2, the V gene TRBV4-2; D call uncertain. Trimming took 0 bases from V and 7 from J, leaving 15 bases between them. The CDR3 spans 16 residues. Germline V gene lookup returns CDR1 LGHNA and CDR2 YNFKEQ. For the CDR3, the DNA is TGTGCCAGCAGCCAAGATGTAGTTGGTAGAGGCGGGGAGCTGTTTTTT. Translated: CASSQDVVGRGGELFF.

This clone was counted ten times or more. The chain links TRBV7-2 to TRBJ2-2; a possible D gene is TRBD2 (6 bases). This CDR3 is 16 amino acids long. Germline V gene sequence: CDR1 SGHTA, CDR2 FQGNSA. Trimming took 5 bases from V and 2 from J, leaving 15 bases between them. The chain's CDR3 is CASSDRDLINTGELFF. The CDR3 DNA follows: TGTGCCAGCAGCGACCGGGACTTGATCAACACCGGGGAGCTGTTTTTT.

This clone was seen a few times. The chain joins TRBV27 to TRBJ2-7; no clear D gene. The CDR3 totals 15 residues. The germline V gene has CDR1 MNHEY and CDR2 SMNVEV (reference sequence). Trimming took 5 bases from V and 2 from J, leaving 16 bases between them. The CDR3 sequence is CASSPRFLRTYEQYF. The CDR3, as DNA: TGTGCCAGCAGTCCTCGTTTCTTAAGGACCTACGAGCAGTACTTC.

This clone was seen many times. A read error is possible here, since a much larger clone lies one base away. The chain joins TRBV6-1 to TRBJ2-2, with D tentatively TRBD2 (6 bases). Germline CDR1 MNHNS, CDR2 SASEGT. The CDR3 length is 14 residues. Here the CDR3 reads CASSLGLPPGEPFF. For the CDR3, the DNA is TGTGCCAGCAGCTTAGGACTACCCCCCGGGGAGCCGTTTTTT.

This clone was found many times. V is TRBV24-1 and J is TRBJ2-3, with 7 bases matching TRBD2. After removal of 6 bases from V and 4 bases from J, the junction contained 9 bases not matched to a gene. Germline V gene lookup returns CDR1 KGHDR and CDR2 SFDVKD. The length of the CDR3 is 15 residues. The CDR3 bases are TGTGCCACCAGTCTCGCTGGACTAGAACCAGATACGCAGTATTTT. This gives the protein CATSLAGLEPDTQYF.

This clone is categorized as medium-sized. This chain's CDR3 is CASSYSGDRAREQYF. The CDR3 bases are TGTGCCAGCAGTTACTCAGGGGACAGGGCTCGGGAGCAGTACTTC. V and J are TRBV6-5 and TRBJ2-7; 9 bases are a match to TRBD1. Losses at the gene ends were 0 bases for V and 7 bases for J; bases not matched to a gene: 7. CDR1 is MNHEY, CDR2 SVGAGI, per germline. The CDR3 is 15 residues long.

This clone was picked up many times. The chain carries TRBV29-1 and TRBJ1-1; tentative D call: TRBD1 (5 bases). The CDR3 is made up of 13 amino acids. CDR1 is SQVTM, CDR2 ANQGSEA, per germline. Trimming left V 7 bases short and J 1 base short, with 13 bases between. Here the CDR3 DNA reads TGCAGCGGGGGGGGGAGAGGGAACACTGAAGCTTTCTTT. Translated, it gives CSGGGRGNTEAFF. Using reference TRBV29-1 and TRBJ1-1 for the parts outside the CDR3, the full variable domain is SAVISQKPSRDICQRGTSLTIQCQVDSQVTMMFWYRQQPGQSLTLIATANQGSEATYESGFVIDKFPISRPNLTFSTLTVSNMSPEDSSIYLCSGGGRGNTEAFFGQGTRLTVV.

There are many counts of this clone. The chain links TRBV30 to TRBJ1-6, with D possibly matching TRBD1 (5 bases). The CDR3 is 13 residues long. Germline values: CDR1 GTSNPN, CDR2 SVGIG (reference sequence). V was cut by 8 bases and J by 4 bases, with 12 bases left in between. In DNA form, the CDR3 reads TGTGCCAGTGCGGGGACGTATAATTCACCCCTCCACTTT. Amino acids: CASAGTYNSPLHF.

Ten or more counts support this clone. The chain is built from TRBV12-3 or TRBV12-4 and TRBJ1-5, with unresolved D. V lost 1 base and J lost 2, with 3 bases in between. The CDR3 consists of 13 residues. CDR3 sequence: CASSLVGNQPQHF. The CDR3 coding sequence is TGTGCCAGCAGTTTAGTTGGCAATCAGCCCCAGCATTTT.

This clone appeared a few times. J is TRBJ2-7 and V is TRBV6-1; the match to TRBD2 covers 9 bases. Germline CDR1 and CDR2: MNHNS and SASEGT. V shed 6 bases and J 1 base; nucleotides not matched to a gene: 10. This CDR3 has 16 residues. CDR3 loop: CASSRGSGGSSYEQYF. Here the CDR3 DNA reads TGTGCCAGCAGCAGGGGGAGCGGGGGGTCATCCTACGAGCAGTACTTC.

This clone was detected ten times or more. The chain has TRBV13 and TRBJ2-4; D ambiguous. In germline, CDR1 is PRHDT, CDR2 FYEKMQ (reference sequence). The CDR3 is 15 amino acids. V dropped 5 bases and J dropped 3 bases, with 14 bases sitting between them. CDR3 DNA sequence: TGTGCCAGCAGCCTCACCCCTGGACGCAAAAACATTCAGTACTTC. It is translated as CASSLTPGRKNIQYF.

The chain carries TRBV6-1 and TRBJ1-3; possibly TRBD1 for D (6 bases). The ends were cut back, 0 bases at V and 13 bases at J, with 16 bases in the middle. The length of the CDR3 is 14 residues. The V gene's germline CDR1 is MNHNS and CDR2 SASEGT. Written as DNA, the CDR3 is TGTGCCAGCAGTGAAGCAGGACAGTGGGCCACAATATATTTT. Translating gives CASSEAGQWATIYF.

About this clone itself: A much more abundant neighbour one base away suggests this may be a read error. Other DNA sequences of this sample code for an identical CDR3. The chain carries TRBV7-3 and TRBJ2-1, with D perhaps TRBD1 or TRBD2 (5 bases each). The germline V gene encodes CDR1 SGHTA and CDR2 FQGTGA. The CDR3 is 18 residues long. The CDR3 sequence: CASSSNLGTQGGYNEQFF. CDR3 bases: TGTGCCAGCAGCTCTAACCTCGGGACCCAAGGCGGATACAATGAGCAGTTCTTT. Together with reference TRBV7-3 and TRBJ2-1, the CDR3 gives the full variable domain: GAGVSQTPSNKVTEKGKYVELRCDPISGHTALYWYRQSLGQGPEFLIYFQGTGAADDSGLPNDRFFAVRPEGSVSTLKIQRTERGDSAVYLCASSSNLGTQGGYNEQFFGPGTRLTVL.

This clone was seen repeatedly, ten times or more. The V gene is TRBV4-2, the J gene TRBJ2-2; the D is unclear. The V end lost 0 bases, the J end lost 7 bases, and 15 bases lay between the germline ends. In germline, CDR1 is LGHNA, CDR2 YNFKEQ. The CDR3 is 16 residues long. In DNA form, the CDR3 reads TGTGCCAGCAGCCAAGAGGTAGTTGGTAGAGGCGGGGAGCTGTTTTTT. Translation: CASSQEVVGRGGELFF.

This clone has at least ten counts. The J gene is TRBJ1-1, the V gene TRBV7-2, with 10 bases lining up with TRBD1. The CDR3 consists of 16 residues. Trimming cost V 5 bases and J 0 bases; bases outside gene matches: 6. Germline V gene lookup returns CDR1 SGHTA and CDR2 FQGNSA. The CDR3 sequence: CASSPGQGGVNTEAFF. The CDR3 DNA reads as TGTGCCAGCAGCCCCGGACAGGGGGGTGTGAACACTGAAGCTTTCTTT.

This clone was recorded at least ten times. This chain uses TRBV2 with TRBJ1-5; 7 nucleotides agree with TRBD1. Germline V gene data show CDR1 as SNHLY and CDR2 as FYNNEI. The CDR3 covers 16 residues. The J segment lost 0 bases and the V segment lost 5 bases, leaving 7 bases of the junction unmatched. CDR3 loop: CASSKDRVYSNQPQHF. The DNA for the CDR3 is TGTGCCAGCAGTAAAGACAGGGTCTATAGCAATCAGCCCCAGCATTTT.

This clone was observed at least ten times. The gene calls are TRBV28 and TRBJ1-6; D might be TRBD1 (6 bases). CDR1 and CDR2 (germline): MDHEN, SYDVKM. The CDR3 runs to 11 residues. Trimming cost V 7 bases and J 8 bases, with 6 bases left between them. CDR3 sequence (DNA): TGTGCCAGCACAGGGGATTCACCCCTCCACTTT. It specifies CASTGDSPLHF.